These 9 T cell receptor beta chains originate from one sample sequenced in a study of T cell responses to AZD1222 COVID-19 vaccine. Produced via immunoSEQ multiplex PCR; TCRdb's table is partial and in-frame only. The sample lists 20,000 to 25,000 clones; 80% to 90% were seen once. The input for sequencing was peripheral blood, taken 28 days after the second AZD1222 dose. The receptors here all came from an adult who received the AZD1222 COVID-19 vaccine.

The chain joins TRBV2 to TRBJ1-2, with D perhaps TRBD1 (5 bases). The germline V gene encodes CDR1 SNHLY and CDR2 FYNNEI. The CDR3 loop spans 15 amino acids. Trimming removed 3 bases at V and 6 bases at J, with 17 bases between. The CDR3 reads CASSEIGDGGHGYTF. The CDR3 coding sequence is TGTGCCAGCAGTGAGATTGGGGACGGAGGGCATGGCTACACCTTC.

This chain uses TRBV5-1 with TRBJ2-1; 13 bases map to TRBD2. CDR1 and CDR2 (germline): SGHRS, YFSETQ. Unmatched junction bases numbered 7, after V lost 3 bases and J lost 7 bases. The CDR3 has 16 residues. The CDR3 is CASSSGLAGSINEQFF. The DNA for the CDR3 is TGCGCCAGCAGCTCGGGACTAGCGGGAAGTATAAATGAGCAGTTCTTC.

J is TRBJ2-1 and V is TRBV28, with D perhaps given as TRBD1 or TRBD2 (5 bases each). V shed 10 bases and J shed 0 bases, with 10 bases lying between them. The germline V gene has CDR1 MDHEN and CDR2 SYDVKM. The CDR3 runs 13 residues. CDR3: CANPGASYNEQFF. The CDR3 region has the DNA TGTGCCAACCCCGGGGCCTCCTACAATGAGCAGTTCTTC.

This clone appeared a single time. V gene TRBV27 combines with J gene TRBJ1-4, with 8 bases fitting TRBD1. The CDR3 consists of 14 residues. V dropped 3 bases and J dropped 7; count of bases not matched to a gene: 4. Germline V CDR1 and CDR2: MNHEY, SMNVEV (reference sequence). This chain's CDR3 is CASSFTRGLEKLFF. The CDR3 coding sequence is TGTGCCAGCAGTTTTACCAGGGGGCTTGAAAAACTGTTTTTT.

The table lists this clone with a few counts. This same CDR3 is encoded by further DNA sequences in the sample. This rearrangement joins TRBV11-2 to TRBJ2-1; no firm D call. V was cut by 3 bases and J by 7 bases, with 4 bases left in between. Looked up from germline, CDR1 is SGHAT and CDR2 is FQNNGV. CDR3 length equals 11 residues. In DNA, the CDR3 is TGTGCCAGCAGCTTGGGGAATGAGCAGTTCTTC. Translating gives CASSLGNEQFF.

J is TRBJ2-1 and V is TRBV5-1; D not resolved. V shed 4 bases and J shed 12 bases, with 14 bases lying between them. CDR3 length: 12 residues. CDR1 SGHRS and CDR2 YFSETQ come from the germline V gene. In DNA, the CDR3 is TGCGCCAGCAGCGCCTCTGGGTCTGGGCAGTTCTTC. As protein: CASSASGSGQFF.

J is TRBJ2-1 and V is TRBV5-1; D call uncertain. The germline CDR1 and CDR2 sequences are SGHRS and YFSETQ. With 4 bases removed from V and 9 bases from J, the gap between germline ends came to 11 bases. This CDR3 has 12 residues. CDR3 DNA sequence: TGCGCCAGCAGCCGAGACGGTGGTGAGCAGTTCTTC. This translates into CASSRDGGEQFF.

A few counts support this clone. The CDR3 bases are TGTGCCAGCAGCGGACAGGGGGCAGGCACAGATACGCAGTATTTT. Translated: CASSGQGAGTDTQYF. The chain is built from TRBV2 and TRBJ2-3; 11 positions match TRBD1. V was clipped by 6 bases and J by 1 base; unmatched bases: 3. Germline V gives CDR1 SNHLY, CDR2 FYNNEI. The CDR3 sequence is 15 residues long.

This chain uses TRBV19 with TRBJ2-3, with 8 bases lining up with TRBD1. This CDR3 is built from 17 residues. Per the germline V gene, CDR1 is LNHDA and CDR2 is SQIVND (reference sequence). After removal of 3 bases from V and 1 base from J, the junction contained 9 bases not matched to a gene. CDR3 loop: CASSIPRGLIGTDTQYF. Here the CDR3 DNA reads TGTGCCAGTAGTATCCCCAGGGGGCTTATCGGCACAGATACGCAGTATTTT.